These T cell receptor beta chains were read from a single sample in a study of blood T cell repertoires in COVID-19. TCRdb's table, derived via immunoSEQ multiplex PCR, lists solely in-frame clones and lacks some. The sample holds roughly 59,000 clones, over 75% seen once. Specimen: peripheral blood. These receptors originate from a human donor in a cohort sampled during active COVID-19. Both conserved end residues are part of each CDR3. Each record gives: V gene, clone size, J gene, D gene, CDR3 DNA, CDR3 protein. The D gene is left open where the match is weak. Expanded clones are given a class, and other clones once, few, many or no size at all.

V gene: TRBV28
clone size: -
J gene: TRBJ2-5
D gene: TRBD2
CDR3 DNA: TGTGCCAGCAGTTCCCGGGTGGGACTAGCGGGATTCCAAGAGACCCAGTACTTC
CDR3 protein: CASSSRVGLAGFQETQYF

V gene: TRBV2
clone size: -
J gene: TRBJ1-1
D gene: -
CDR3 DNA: TGTGCCAGCAGTGAAGCGCGTTACGGAGGAGCTTTCTTT
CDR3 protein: CASSEARYGGAFF

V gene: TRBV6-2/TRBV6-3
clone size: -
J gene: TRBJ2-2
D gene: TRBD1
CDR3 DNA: TGTGCCAGCAGCCCGGGACAGGGTGAGGCCGGGGAGCTGTTTTTT
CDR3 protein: CASSPGQGEAGELFF

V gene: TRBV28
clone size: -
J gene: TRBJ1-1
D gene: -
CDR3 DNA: TGTGCCAGCAGTTTGCAGGGAGGTATGGGCACTGAAGCTTTCTTT
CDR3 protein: CASSLQGGMGTEAFF

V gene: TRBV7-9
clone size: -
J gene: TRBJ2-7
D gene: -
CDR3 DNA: TGTGCCAGCAGCTTGGGAGAGCGCTTCTACGAGCAGTACTTC
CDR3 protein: CASSLGERFYEQYF

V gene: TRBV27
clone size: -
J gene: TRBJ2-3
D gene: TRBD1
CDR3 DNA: TGTGCCAGCAGCCCGGGACAGTACACAGATACGCAGTATTTT
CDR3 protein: CASSPGQYTDTQYF

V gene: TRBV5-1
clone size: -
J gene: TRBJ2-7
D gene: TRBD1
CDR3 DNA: TGCGCCAGCAGCTTGGAGGGGACAGGGAGATACGAGCAGTACTTC
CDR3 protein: CASSLEGTGRYEQYF

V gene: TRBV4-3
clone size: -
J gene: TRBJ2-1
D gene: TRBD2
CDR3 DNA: TGCGCCAGCAGCCAAGAGCCTGGACTAGCGGGAGTTAGCTCCTACAATGAGCAGTTCTTC
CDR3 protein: CASSQEPGLAGVSSYNEQFF

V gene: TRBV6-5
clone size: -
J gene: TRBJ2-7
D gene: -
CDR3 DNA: TGTGCCAGCAGTTACCAGACAGGCTACGAGCAGTACTTC
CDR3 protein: CASSYQTGYEQYF

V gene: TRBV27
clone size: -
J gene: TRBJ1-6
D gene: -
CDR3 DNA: TGTGCCAGCAGTCTACAGACAGGCGGTTCACCCCTCCACTTT
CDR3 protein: CASSLQTGGSPLHF

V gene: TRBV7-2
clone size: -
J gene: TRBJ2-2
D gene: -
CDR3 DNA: TGTGCCAGCAGCCCACGGTCTGGAGCGAACACCGGGGAGCTGTTTTTT
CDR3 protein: CASSPRSGANTGELFF

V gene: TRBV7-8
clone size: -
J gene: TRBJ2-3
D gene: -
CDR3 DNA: TGTGCCAGCAGCTTAGCGGTGGGCTATTCAGATACGCAGTATTTT
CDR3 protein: CASSLAVGYSDTQYF

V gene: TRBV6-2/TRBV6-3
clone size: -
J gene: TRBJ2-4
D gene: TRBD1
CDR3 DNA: TGTGCCAGCAGTAGACCAGGACAGGCAAAGGGGATAGCCAAAAACATTCAGTACTTC
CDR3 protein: CASSRPGQAKGIAKNIQYF

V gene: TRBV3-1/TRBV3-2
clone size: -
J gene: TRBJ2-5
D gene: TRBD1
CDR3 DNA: TGTGCCAGCAGCCACGGGGACAGGGGGCCTTTAGAGACCCAGTACTTC
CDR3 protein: CASSHGDRGPLETQYF

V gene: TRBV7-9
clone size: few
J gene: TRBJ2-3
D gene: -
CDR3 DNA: TGTGCCAGCAGCGACGAAGGAGCAGATACGCAGTATTTT
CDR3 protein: CASSDEGADTQYF

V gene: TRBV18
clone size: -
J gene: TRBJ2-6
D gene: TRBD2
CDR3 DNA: TGTGCCAGCTCACCCGCTAGCGGGTCCTTTTCCGTCCTGACTTTC
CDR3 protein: CASSPASGSFSVLTF

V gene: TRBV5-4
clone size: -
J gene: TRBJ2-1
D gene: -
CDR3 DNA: TGTGCCAGCAGCTTCCCCGCAGGGAATGAGCAGTTCTTC
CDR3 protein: CASSFPAGNEQFF

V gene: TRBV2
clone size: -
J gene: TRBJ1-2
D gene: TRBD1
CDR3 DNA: TGTGCCAGCAGTATTTTACAGGGGGCAGACTATGGCTACACCTTC
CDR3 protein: CASSILQGADYGYTF

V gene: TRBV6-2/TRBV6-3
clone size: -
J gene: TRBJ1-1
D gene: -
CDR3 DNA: TGTGCCAGCAATTATTGGGAAGGGGGCACTGAAGCTTTCTTT
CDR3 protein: CASNYWEGGTEAFF

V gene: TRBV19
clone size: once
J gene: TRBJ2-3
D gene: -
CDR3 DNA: TGTGCCAGTAGTATGGCCTCCACAGATACGCAGTATTTT
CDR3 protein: CASSMASTDTQYF

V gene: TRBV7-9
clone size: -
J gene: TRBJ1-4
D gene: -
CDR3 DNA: TGTGCCAGCAGCTTAGTCGTCGGGGGAACGACTAATGAAAAACTGTTTTTT
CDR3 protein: CASSLVVGGTTNEKLFF

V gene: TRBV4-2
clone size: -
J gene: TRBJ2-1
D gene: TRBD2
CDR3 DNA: TGTGCCAGCAGCCAAGATTTTCAGCTAGCGGGAAAGAATGAGCAGTTCTTC
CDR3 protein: CASSQDFQLAGKNEQFF

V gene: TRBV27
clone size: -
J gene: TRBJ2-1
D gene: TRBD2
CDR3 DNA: TGTGCCAGCAGTTTACAGGGCGGGAGGTCGTACAATGAGCAGTTCTTC
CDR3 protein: CASSLQGGRSYNEQFF

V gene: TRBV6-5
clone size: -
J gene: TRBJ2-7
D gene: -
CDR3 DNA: TGTGCCAGCAGTCTTCCGACTAGGAGGGGATACGAGCAGTACTTC
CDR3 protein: CASSLPTRRGYEQYF

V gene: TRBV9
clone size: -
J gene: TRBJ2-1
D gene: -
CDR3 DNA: TGTGCCAGCAGGGGCCTACAGGGGCAGTTCTTC
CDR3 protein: CASRGLQGQFF

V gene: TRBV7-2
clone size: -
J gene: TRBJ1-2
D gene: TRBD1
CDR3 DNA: TGTGCCAGCAGCGTGACAGGGGTCGCGAGTGGCTACACCTTC
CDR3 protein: CASSVTGVASGYTF

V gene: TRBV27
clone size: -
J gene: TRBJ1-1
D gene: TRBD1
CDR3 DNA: TGTGCCAGCAGTCTCGACAGGGATCGCACTGAAGCTTTCTTT
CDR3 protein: CASSLDRDRTEAFF

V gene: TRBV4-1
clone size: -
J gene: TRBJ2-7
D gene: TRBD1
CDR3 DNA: TGCGCCAGCAGCCGAGGGACAGACTACGAGCAGTACTTC
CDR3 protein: CASSRGTDYEQYF

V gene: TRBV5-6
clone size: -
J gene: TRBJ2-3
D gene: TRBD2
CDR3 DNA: TGTGCCAGCAGCTCACGGGGGCTAGCGGGAGTCACAGATACGCAGTATTTT
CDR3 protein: CASSSRGLAGVTDTQYF

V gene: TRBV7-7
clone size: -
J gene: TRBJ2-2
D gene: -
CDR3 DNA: TGTGCCAGCAGCTCCGGGGTCCAAAACACCGGGGAGCTGTTTTTT
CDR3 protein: CASSSGVQNTGELFF

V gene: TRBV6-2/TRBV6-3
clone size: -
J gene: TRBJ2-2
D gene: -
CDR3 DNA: TGTGCCAGCAGTTATACAGGGAACACCGGGGAGCTGTTTTTT
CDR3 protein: CASSYTGNTGELFF

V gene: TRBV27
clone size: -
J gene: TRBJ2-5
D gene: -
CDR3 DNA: TGTGCCAGCAGTCACAGGACAGCGGAGACCCAGTACTTC
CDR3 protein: CASSHRTAETQYF

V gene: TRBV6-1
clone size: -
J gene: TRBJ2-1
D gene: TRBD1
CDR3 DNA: TGTGCCAGCAGTGACGTCGGACAGGTCGATGAGCAGTTCTTC
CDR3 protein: CASSDVGQVDEQFF

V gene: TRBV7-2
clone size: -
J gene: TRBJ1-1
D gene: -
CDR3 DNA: TGTGCCAGCAGCTTTGGAGCGAACACTGAAGCTTTCTTT
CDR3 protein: CASSFGANTEAFF

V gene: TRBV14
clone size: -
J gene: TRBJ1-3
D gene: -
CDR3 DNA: TGTGCCAGCAGCCAAGCAATTCAACAGGGAAACACCATATATTTT
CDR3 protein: CASSQAIQQGNTIYF

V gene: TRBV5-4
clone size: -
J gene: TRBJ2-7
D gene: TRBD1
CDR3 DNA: TGTGCCAGCAGCGGGAGACAGGGATCCTACGAGCAGTACTTC
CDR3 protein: CASSGRQGSYEQYF

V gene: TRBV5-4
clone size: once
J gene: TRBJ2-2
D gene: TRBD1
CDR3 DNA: TGTGCCAGCAGCAAGGGACAGGGAACTGTGAACACCGGGGAGCTGTTTTTT
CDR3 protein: CASSKGQGTVNTGELFF

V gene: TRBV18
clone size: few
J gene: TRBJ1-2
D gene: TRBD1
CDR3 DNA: TGTGCCAGCTCACCCGGACAGGGCCATGGCTACACCTTC
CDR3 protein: CASSPGQGHGYTF

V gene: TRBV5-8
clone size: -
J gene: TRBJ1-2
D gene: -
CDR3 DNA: TGTGCCAGCAGCCCTTGGCGGGGGAACGACTATGGCTACACCTTC
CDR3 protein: CASSPWRGNDYGYTF

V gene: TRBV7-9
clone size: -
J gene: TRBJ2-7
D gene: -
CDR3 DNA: TGTGCCAGCAGCCTCAGCTACGAGCAGTACTTC
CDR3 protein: CASSLSYEQYF

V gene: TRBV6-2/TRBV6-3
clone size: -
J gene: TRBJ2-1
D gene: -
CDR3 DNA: TGTGCCAGCAGTTACTCCAGGGGAACCTACAATGAGCAGTTCTTC
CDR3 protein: CASSYSRGTYNEQFF

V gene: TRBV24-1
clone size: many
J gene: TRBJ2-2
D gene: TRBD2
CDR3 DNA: TGTGCCACCAGTGATCCCTCTCGGGGCGGGAGGAACACCGGGGAGCTGTTTTTT
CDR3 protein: CATSDPSRGGRNTGELFF

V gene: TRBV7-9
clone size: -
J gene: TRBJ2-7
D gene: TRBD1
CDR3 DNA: TGTGCCAGCAGCTCGGAAATACAGGGGTCTGGCTACGAGCAGTACTTC
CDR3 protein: CASSSEIQGSGYEQYF

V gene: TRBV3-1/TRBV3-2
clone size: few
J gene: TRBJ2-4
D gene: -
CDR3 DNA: TGTGCCAGCAGCCAAGACAGGCTGAACATTCAGTACTTC
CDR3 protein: CASSQDRLNIQYF

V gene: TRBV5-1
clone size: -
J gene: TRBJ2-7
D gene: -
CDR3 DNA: TGCGCCAGCAGCGTTGGCGGGTCCCTCGAGCAGTACTTC
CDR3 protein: CASSVGGSLEQYF

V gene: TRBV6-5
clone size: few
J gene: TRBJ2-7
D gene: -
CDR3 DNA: TGTGCCAGCAAGGCGCGGGCTTTATCCTACGAGCAGTACTTC
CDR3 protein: CASKARALSYEQYF